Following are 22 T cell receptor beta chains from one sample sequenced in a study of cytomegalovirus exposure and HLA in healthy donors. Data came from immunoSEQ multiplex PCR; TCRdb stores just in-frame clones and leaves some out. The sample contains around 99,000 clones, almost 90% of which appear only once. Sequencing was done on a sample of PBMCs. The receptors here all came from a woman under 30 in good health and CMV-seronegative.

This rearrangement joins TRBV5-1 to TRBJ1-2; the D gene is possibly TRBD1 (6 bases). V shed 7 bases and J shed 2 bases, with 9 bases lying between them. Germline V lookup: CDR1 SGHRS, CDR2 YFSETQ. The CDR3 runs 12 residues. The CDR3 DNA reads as TGCGCCAGCGGGGGGGGCAACTATGGCTACACCTTC. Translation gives CASGGGNYGYTF. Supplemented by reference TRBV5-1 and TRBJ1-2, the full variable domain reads KAGVTQTPRYLIKTRGQQVTLSCSPISGHRSVSWYQQTPGQGLQFLFEYFSETQRNKGNFPGRFSGRQFSNSRSEMNVSTLELGDSALYLCASGGGNYGYTFGSGTRLTVV.

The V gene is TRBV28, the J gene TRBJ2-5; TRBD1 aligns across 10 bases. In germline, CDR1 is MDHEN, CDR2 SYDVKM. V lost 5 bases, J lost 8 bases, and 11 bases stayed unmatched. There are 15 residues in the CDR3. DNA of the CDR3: TGTGCCAGCAGTGAGTTCGGGACAGGGGTTAGTACCCAGTACTTC. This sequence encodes CASSEFGTGVSTQYF. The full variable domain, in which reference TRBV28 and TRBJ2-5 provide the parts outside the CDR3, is DVKVTQSSRYLVKRTGEKVFLECVQDMDHENMFWYRQDPGLGLRLIYFSYDVKMKEKGDIPEGYSVSREKKERFSLILESASTNQTSMYLCASSEFGTGVSTQYFGPGTRLLVL.

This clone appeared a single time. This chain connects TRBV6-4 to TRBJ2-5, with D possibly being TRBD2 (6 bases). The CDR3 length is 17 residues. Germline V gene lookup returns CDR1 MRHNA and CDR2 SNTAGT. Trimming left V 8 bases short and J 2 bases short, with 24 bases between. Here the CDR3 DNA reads TGTGCCAGCCACCCGGGGACCGGGGGAGCGCCTCAAGAGACCCAGTACTTC. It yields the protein CASHPGTGGAPQETQYF.

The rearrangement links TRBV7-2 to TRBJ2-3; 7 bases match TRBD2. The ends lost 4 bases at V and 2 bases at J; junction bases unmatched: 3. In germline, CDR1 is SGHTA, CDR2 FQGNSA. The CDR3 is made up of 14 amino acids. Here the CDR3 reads CASSWGLTTDTQYF. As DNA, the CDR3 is TGTGCCAGCAGCTGGGGACTAACCACAGATACGCAGTATTTT. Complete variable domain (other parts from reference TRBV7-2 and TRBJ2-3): GAGVSQSPSNKVTEKGKDVELRCDPISGHTALYWYRQSLGQGLEFLIYFQGNSAPDKSGLPSDRFSAERTGGSVSTLTIQRTQQEDSAVYLCASSWGLTTDTQYFGPGTRLTVL.

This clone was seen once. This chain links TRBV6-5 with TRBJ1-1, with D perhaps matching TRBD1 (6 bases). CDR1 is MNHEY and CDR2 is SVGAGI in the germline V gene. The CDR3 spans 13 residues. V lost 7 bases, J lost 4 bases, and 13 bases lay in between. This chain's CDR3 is CASTRQEGTEAFF. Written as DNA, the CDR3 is TGTGCCAGCACAAGACAGGAAGGCACTGAAGCTTTCTTT.

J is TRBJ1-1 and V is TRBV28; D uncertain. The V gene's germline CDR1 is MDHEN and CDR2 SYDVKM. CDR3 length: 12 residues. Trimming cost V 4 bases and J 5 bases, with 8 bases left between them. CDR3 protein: CASSYHETEAFF. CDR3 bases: TGTGCCAGCAGTTATCATGAGACTGAAGCTTTCTTT.

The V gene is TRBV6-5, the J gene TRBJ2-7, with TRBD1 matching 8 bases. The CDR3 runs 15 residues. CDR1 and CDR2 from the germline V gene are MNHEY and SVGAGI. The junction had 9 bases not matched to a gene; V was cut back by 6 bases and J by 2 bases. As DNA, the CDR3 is TGTGCCAGCAGCCAGGGGGCATCAACAACCTACGAGCAGTACTTC. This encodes CASSQGASTTYEQYF.

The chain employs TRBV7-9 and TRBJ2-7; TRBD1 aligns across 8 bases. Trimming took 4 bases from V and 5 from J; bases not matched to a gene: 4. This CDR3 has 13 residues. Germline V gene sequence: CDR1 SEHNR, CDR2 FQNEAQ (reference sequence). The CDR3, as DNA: TGTGCCAGCAGCTCAGGGGGCGGGGACGAGCAGTACTTC. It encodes CASSSGGGDEQYF.

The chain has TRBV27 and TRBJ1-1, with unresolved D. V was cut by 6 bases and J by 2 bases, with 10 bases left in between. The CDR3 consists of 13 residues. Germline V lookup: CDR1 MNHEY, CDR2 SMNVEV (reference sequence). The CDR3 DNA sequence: TGTGCCAGCAGCCCCAACAGTAACACTGAAGCTTTCTTT. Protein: CASSPNSNTEAFF.

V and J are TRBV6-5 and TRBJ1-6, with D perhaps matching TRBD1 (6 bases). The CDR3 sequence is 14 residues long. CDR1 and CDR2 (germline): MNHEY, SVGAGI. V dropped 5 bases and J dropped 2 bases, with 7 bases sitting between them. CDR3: CASSPGAYNSPLHF. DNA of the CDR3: TGTGCCAGCAGTCCAGGGGCCTATAATTCACCCCTCCACTTT.

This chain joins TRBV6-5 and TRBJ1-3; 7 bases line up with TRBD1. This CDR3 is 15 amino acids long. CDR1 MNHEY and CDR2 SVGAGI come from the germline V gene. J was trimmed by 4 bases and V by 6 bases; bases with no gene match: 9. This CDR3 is CASSTTGVSGNTIYF. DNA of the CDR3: TGTGCCAGCAGCACAACAGGGGTTTCGGGAAACACCATATATTTT.

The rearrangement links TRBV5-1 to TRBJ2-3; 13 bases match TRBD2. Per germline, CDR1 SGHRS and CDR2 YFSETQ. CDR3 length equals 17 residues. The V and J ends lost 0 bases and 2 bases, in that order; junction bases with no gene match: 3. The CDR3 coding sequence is TGCGCCAGCAGCTTGGCCGGACTAGCGGGGGTCACAGATACGCAGTATTTT. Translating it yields CASSLAGLAGVTDTQYF.

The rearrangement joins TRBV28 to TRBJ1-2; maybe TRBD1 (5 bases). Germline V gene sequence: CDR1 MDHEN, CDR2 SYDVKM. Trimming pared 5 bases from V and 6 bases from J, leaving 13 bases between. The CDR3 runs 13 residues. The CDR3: CASSPQGWNGYTF. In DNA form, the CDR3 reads TGTGCCAGCAGTCCCCAGGGTTGGAATGGCTACACCTTC.

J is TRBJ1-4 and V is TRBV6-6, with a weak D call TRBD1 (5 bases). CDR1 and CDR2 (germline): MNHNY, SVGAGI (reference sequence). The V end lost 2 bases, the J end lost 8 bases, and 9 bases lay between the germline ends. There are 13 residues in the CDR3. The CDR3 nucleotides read TGTGCCAGCAGTTACCAGGGAGGAGAAAAACTGTTTTTT. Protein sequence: CASSYQGGEKLFF.

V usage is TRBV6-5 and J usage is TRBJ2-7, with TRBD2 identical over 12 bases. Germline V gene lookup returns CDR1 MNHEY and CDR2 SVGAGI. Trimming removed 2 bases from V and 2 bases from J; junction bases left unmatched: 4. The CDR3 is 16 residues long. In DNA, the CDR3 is TGTGCCAGCAGTTACGGGAGGACTAGCGGGGCCTACGAGCAGTACTTC. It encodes CASSYGRTSGAYEQYF.

The CDR3 region is CASHRTGPYEQYF. The DNA of the CDR3 is TGTGCCAGCCACCGGACAGGGCCCTACGAGCAGTACTTC. The chain is built from TRBV2 and TRBJ2-7; 8 bases line up with TRBD1. Germline lookup yields CDR1 SNHLY and CDR2 FYNNEI. This CDR3 spans 13 amino acids. V trimming: 8 bases; J trimming: 2 bases; junction bases outside the gene matches: 5.

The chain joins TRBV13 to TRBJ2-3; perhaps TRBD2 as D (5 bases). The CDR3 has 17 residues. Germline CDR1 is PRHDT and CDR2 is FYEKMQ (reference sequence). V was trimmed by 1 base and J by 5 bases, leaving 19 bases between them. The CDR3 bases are TGTGCCAGCAGCTTAGCTTCCGGGGAGATAGAGCTAGATACGCAGTATTTT. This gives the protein CASSLASGEIELDTQYF.

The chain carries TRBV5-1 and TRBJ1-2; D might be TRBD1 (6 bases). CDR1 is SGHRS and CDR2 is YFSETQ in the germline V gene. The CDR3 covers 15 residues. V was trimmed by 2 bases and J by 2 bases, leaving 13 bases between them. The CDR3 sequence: CASSLTTGTNYGYTF. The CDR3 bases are TGCGCCAGCAGCTTAACCACAGGGACCAACTATGGCTACACCTTC.

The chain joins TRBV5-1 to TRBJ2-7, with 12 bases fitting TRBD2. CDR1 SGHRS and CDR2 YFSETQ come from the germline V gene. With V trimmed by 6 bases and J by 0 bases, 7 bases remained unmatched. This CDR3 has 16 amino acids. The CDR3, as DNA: TGCGCCAGCACACTAGCGGGGGGCACTACCTCCTACGAGCAGTACTTC. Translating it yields CASTLAGGTTSYEQYF.

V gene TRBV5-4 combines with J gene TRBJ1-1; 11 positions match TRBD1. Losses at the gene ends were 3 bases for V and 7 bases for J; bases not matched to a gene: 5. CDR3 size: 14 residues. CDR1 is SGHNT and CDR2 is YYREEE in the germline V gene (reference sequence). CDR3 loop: CASSSDRGPSEAFF. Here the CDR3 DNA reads TGTGCCAGCAGCTCGGACAGGGGGCCGAGTGAAGCTTTCTTT. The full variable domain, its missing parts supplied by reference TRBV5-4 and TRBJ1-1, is ETGVTQSPTHLIKTRGQQVTLRCSSQSGHNTVSWYQQALGQGPQFIFQYYREEENGRGNFPPRFSGLQFPNYSSELNVNALELDDSALYLCASSSDRGPSEAFFGQGTRLTVV.

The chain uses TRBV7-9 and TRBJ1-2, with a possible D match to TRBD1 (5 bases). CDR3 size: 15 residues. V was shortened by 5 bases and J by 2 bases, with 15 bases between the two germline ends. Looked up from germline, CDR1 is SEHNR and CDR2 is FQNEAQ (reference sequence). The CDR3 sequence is CASSPIGGGNYGYTF. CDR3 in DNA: TGTGCCAGCAGCCCTATCGGGGGGGGGAACTATGGCTACACCTTC.

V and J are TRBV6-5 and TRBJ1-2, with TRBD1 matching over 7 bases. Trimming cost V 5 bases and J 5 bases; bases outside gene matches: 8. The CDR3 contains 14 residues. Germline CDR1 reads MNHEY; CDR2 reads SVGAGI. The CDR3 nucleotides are TGTGCCAGCAGTCGACAGGGTGGGGGATATGGCTACACCTTC. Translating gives CASSRQGGGYGYTF.